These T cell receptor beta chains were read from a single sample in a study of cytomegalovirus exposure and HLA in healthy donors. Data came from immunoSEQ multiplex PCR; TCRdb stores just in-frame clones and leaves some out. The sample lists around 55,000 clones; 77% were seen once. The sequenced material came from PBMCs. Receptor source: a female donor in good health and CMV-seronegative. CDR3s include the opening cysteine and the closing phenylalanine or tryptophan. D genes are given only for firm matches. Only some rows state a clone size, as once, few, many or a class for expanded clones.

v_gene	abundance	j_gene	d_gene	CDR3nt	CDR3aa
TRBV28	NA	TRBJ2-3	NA	TGTGCCAGCAGTTCACATCCAGATACGCAGTATTTT	CASSSHPDTQYF
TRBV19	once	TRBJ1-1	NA	TGTGCCAGTAGTATAAGAACAGGACAGAACACTGAAGCTTTCTTT	CASSIRTGQNTEAFF
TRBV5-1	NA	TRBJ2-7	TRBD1	TGCGCCAGCAGCTCGCGACAGGGGGCAGGTCAAAGGCAGTACTTC	CASSSRQGAGQRQYF
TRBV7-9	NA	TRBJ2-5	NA	TGTGCCAGCAGCCCCGGAGGCCCCGGGACCCAGTACTTC	CASSPGGPGTQYF
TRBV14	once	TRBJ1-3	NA	TGTGCCAGCAGCCAAGAAACCCTCCCGGACGGGAGAAACACCATATATTTT	CASSQETLPDGRNTIYF
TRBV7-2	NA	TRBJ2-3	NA	TGTGCCAGCAGCTTAGCACTCGGAGATACGCAGTATTTT	CASSLALGDTQYF
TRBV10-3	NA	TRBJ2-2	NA	TGTGCCATCAGTGAGTTTCGCGACACCGGGGAGCTGTTTTTT	CAISEFRDTGELFF
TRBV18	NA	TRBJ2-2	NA	TGTGCCAGCTCACCTAGGGGCCTGAACACCGGGGAGCTGTTTTTT	CASSPRGLNTGELFF
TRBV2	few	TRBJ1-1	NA	TGTGCCAGCAATAACAGGGTTATTTGGTCCACTGAAGCTTTCTTT	CASNNRVIWSTEAFF
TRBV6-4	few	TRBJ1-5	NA	TGTGCCAGCAGTGACTCGCCGCAGGGGCAGCCCCAGCATTTT	CASSDSPQGQPQHF
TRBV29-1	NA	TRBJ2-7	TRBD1	TGCAGCGTTGATACCGGGCTCAGGGGGTCCTACGAGCAGTACTTC	CSVDTGLRGSYEQYF